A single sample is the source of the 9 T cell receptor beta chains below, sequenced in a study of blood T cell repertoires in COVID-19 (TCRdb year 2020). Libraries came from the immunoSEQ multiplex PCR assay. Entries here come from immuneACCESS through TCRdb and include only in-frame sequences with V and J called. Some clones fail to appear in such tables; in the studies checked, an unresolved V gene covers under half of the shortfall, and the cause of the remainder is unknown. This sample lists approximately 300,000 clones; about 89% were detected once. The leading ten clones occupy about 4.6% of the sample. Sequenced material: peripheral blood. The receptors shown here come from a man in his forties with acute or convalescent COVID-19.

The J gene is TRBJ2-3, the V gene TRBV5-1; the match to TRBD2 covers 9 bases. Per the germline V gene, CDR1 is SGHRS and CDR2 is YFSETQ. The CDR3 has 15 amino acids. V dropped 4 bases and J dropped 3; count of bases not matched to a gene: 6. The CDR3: CASSLRGGGTDTQYF. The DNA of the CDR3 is TGCGCCAGCAGCCTTCGCGGGGGGGGAACAGATACGCAGTATTTT.

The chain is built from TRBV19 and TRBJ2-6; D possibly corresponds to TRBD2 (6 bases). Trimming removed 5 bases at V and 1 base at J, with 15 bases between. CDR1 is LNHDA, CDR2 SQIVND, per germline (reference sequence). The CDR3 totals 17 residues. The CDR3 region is CASSSAPGGSGANVLTF. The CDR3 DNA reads TGTGCCAGTAGTTCAGCGCCCGGGGGTTCTGGGGCCAACGTCCTGACTTTC.

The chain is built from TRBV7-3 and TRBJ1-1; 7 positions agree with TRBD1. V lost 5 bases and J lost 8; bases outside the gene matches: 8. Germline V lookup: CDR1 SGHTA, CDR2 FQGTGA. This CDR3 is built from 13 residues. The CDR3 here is CASSTSWGQEAFF. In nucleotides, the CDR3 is TGTGCCAGCAGCACTAGCTGGGGACAGGAAGCTTTCTTT.

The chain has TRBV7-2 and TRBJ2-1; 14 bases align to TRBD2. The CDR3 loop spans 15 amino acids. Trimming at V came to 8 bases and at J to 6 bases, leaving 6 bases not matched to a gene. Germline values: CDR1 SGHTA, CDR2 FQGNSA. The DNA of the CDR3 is TGTGCCAGCGCCTGGGGACTAGCGGGGGTCAATGAGCAGTTCTTC. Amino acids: CASAWGLAGVNEQFF. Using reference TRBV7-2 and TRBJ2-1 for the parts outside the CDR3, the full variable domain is GAGVSQSPSNKVTEKGKDVELRCDPISGHTALYWYRQSLGQGLEFLIYFQGNSAPDKSGLPSDRFSAERTGGSVSTLTIQRTQQEDSAVYLCASAWGLAGVNEQFFGPGTRLTVL.

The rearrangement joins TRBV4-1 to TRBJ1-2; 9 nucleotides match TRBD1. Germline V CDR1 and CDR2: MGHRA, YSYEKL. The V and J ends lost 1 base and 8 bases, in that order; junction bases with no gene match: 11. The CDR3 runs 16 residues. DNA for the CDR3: TGCGCCAGCAGCCAAGGGGGCGAACAGGGGGCAGAGGGCTACACCTTC. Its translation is CASSQGGEQGAEGYTF.

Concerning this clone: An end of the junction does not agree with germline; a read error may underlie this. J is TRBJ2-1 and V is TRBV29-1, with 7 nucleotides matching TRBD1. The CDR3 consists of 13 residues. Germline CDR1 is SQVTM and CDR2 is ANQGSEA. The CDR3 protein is CSVGTGDTYERFF. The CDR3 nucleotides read TGCAGCGTCGGAACAGGGGATACATACGAGCGGTTCTTC.

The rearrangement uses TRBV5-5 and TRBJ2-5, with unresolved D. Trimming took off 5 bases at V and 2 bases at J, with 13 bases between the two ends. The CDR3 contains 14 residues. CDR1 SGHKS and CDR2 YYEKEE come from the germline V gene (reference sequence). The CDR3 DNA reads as TGTGCCAGCAGGCCCACAGTTTCTCAAGAGACCCAGTACTTC. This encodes CASRPTVSQETQYF.

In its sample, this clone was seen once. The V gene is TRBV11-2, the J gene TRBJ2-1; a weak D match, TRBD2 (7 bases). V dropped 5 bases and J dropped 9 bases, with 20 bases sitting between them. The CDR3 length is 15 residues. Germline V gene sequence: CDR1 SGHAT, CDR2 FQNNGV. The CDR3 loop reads CASSPSSGGVGEQFF. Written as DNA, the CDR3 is TGTGCCAGCAGCCCCTCCTCGGGGGGCGTAGGTGAGCAGTTCTTC.

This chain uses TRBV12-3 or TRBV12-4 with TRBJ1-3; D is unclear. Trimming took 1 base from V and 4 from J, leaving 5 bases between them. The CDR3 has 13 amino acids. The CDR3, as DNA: TGTGCCAGCAGTTTAGGGCCAGGAAACACCATATATTTT. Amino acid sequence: CASSLGPGNTIYF.